The 27 T cell receptor beta chains listed next were all sequenced from one sample in a study of blood T cell repertoires in COVID-19. Clones were read by immunoSEQ multiplex PCR, and TCRdb kept only the in-frame ones, dropping some. The sample holds around 200,000 clones, about 90% seen once. The sequencing input was peripheral blood. These receptors were obtained from an older man with active or convalescent COVID-19.

V gene TRBV25-1 combines with J gene TRBJ2-2; 8 nucleotides align to TRBD1. The V and J ends lost 6 bases and 3 bases, in that order; junction bases with no gene match: 3. The CDR3 is made up of 14 amino acids. Germline-derived CDR1 and CDR2 are MGHDK and SYGVNS. This CDR3 reads CASRATGDTGELFF. The CDR3 DNA reads as TGTGCCAGCAGGGCGACAGGGGACACCGGGGAGCTGTTTTTT.

The chain joins TRBV6-5 to TRBJ2-4, with 8 bases lining up with TRBD1. After removal of 4 bases from V and 6 bases from J, the junction contained 5 bases not matched to a gene. CDR3 size: 14 residues. The germline gives CDR1 MNHEY, CDR2 SVGAGI. The CDR3 bases are TGTGCCAGCAGTTCCTGGACAGGGCTAAACATTCAGTACTTC. As protein: CASSSWTGLNIQYF.

The chain recombines TRBV5-1 with TRBJ1-4; maybe TRBD1 (6 bases). Germline values: CDR1 SGHRS, CDR2 YFSETQ. The CDR3 has 16 amino acids. V was shortened by 0 bases and J by 7 bases, with 16 bases between the two germline ends. As DNA, the CDR3 is TGCGCCAGCAGCTTGGCGGACGGGGGGCAGGGTGAAAAACTGTTTTTT. Its protein product is CASSLADGGQGEKLFF.

The chain employs TRBV6-2 or TRBV6-3 and TRBJ1-5; 7 positions match TRBD1. This CDR3 comprises 15 residues. The germline V gene has CDR1 MNHEY and CDR2 SVGEGT. Trimming removed 2 bases from V and 1 base from J; junction bases left unmatched: 2. CDR3 in amino acids: CASSYLRGSNQPQHF. CDR3 coding DNA: TGTGCCAGCAGTTACCTCAGGGGGAGCAATCAGCCCCAGCATTTT.

V and J are TRBV19 and TRBJ2-5; 14 bases match TRBD2. The CDR3 spans 16 residues. V lost 2 bases to trimming and J lost 4 bases; unmatched junction nucleotides: 3. Germline CDR1 is LNHDA and CDR2 is SQIVND (reference sequence). CDR3 amino acids: CASSIIGLAGGETQYF. DNA for the CDR3: TGTGCCAGTAGTATAATCGGACTAGCGGGGGGAGAGACCCAGTACTTC.

This clone was recorded a few times. This chain links TRBV28 with TRBJ2-7, with D possibly being TRBD1 (6 bases). V gave up 5 bases and J gave up 2 bases, with 13 bases separating them. Germline-derived CDR1 and CDR2 are MDHEN and SYDVKM. The CDR3 consists of 14 residues. Written as DNA, the CDR3 is TGTGCCAGCAGTGTAGGACAGTCCCCCTACGAGCAGTACTTC. Translated, it gives CASSVGQSPYEQYF. The full variable domain, with the rest looked up from reference TRBV28 and TRBJ2-7, is DVKVTQSSRYLVKRTGEKVFLECVQDMDHENMFWYRQDPGLGLRLIYFSYDVKMKEKGDIPEGYSVSREKKERFSLILESASTNQTSMYLCASSVGQSPYEQYFGPGTRLTVT.

Only one count was recorded for this clone. The genes are TRBV7-9 and TRBJ2-1; 8 positions agree with TRBD2. The J segment lost 4 bases and the V segment lost 1 base, leaving 6 bases of the junction unmatched. Germline V gene lookup returns CDR1 SEHNR and CDR2 FQNEAQ (reference sequence). The length of the CDR3 is 16 residues. CDR3 region: CASSLEAIAGYNEQFF. The CDR3 bases are TGTGCCAGCAGCTTAGAGGCAATAGCGGGGTACAATGAGCAGTTCTTC.

The rearrangement uses TRBV5-1 and TRBJ2-1; 9 bases line up with TRBD2. The germline V gene encodes CDR1 SGHRS and CDR2 YFSETQ. This CDR3 region has 15 residues. V gave up 0 bases and J gave up 4 bases; unmatched junction bases: 2. The CDR3 DNA reads TGCGCCAGCAGCTTGGGAGGACTAGCGTACAATGAGCAGTTCTTC. Its translation: CASSLGGLAYNEQFF.

The chain couples TRBV3-1 (or the pseudogene TRBV3-2) to TRBJ2-1; 8 positions agree with TRBD1. Germline trimming cut 4 bases from V and 9 bases from J; bases unmatched to any gene: 8. This CDR3 has 14 residues. From germline, CDR1 is LGHDT and CDR2 YNNKEL (reference sequence). CDR3 amino acids: CASSPPGQVGEQFF. The DNA for the CDR3 is TGTGCCAGCAGCCCACCGGGACAGGTCGGTGAGCAGTTCTTC.

The chain has TRBV6-5 and TRBJ1-1; D uncertain. This CDR3 spans 13 amino acids. V shed 5 bases and J shed 5 bases, with 12 bases lying between them. In germline, CDR1 is MNHEY, CDR2 SVGAGI. CDR3 region: CASSRQRGTEAFF. The CDR3 DNA reads TGTGCCAGCAGTCGCCAAAGAGGGACTGAAGCTTTCTTT.

For the CDR3, the DNA is TGTGCCAGCAGCCAAGAAGTCCACAGGACAGGCCTAAACACTGAAGCTTTCTTT. Translated, it gives CASSQEVHRTGLNTEAFF. The genes are TRBV14 and TRBJ1-1, with TRBD1 matching over 7 bases. V lost 0 bases, J lost 2 bases, and 12 bases stayed unmatched. CDR3 length: 18 amino acids. The germline CDR1 and CDR2 sequences are SGHDN and FVKESK.

The genes are TRBV9 and TRBJ2-5; 8 nucleotides match TRBD1. This CDR3 has 14 amino acids. The germline V gene encodes CDR1 SGDLS and CDR2 YYNGEE. The junction had 6 bases not matched to a gene; V was cut back by 3 bases and J by 5 bases. The CDR3 bases are TGTGCCAGCAGCGAGAGGACAGGGTCGGAGACCCAGTACTTC. It yields the protein CASSERTGSETQYF.

This clone was seen more than once but under ten times. V gene TRBV4-3 combines with J gene TRBJ1-6; tentative D call: TRBD1 (5 bases). The V and J ends lost 1 base and 0 bases respectively, with 10 bases between them. Per germline, CDR1 LGHNA and CDR2 YSLEER. This CDR3 has 17 amino acids. For the CDR3, the DNA is TGCGCCAGCAGCCAAGGACAGACGAGCTCCTATAATTCACCCCTCCACTTT. It specifies CASSQGQTSSYNSPLHF.

This clone was detected many times. The V and J genes are TRBV19 and TRBJ1-4; the match to TRBD1 covers 9 bases. Germline lookup yields CDR1 LNHDA and CDR2 SQIVND (reference sequence). V lost 7 bases to trimming and J lost 8 bases; unmatched junction nucleotides: 8. The CDR3 is 14 residues long. The CDR3 is CASIGQGSREKLFF. As DNA, the CDR3 is TGTGCCAGTATCGGACAGGGGTCAAGAGAAAAACTGTTTTTT. Drawing the rest from reference TRBV19 and TRBJ1-4, the complete variable domain is DGGITQSPKYLFRKEGQNVTLSCEQNLNHDAMYWYRQDPGQGLRLIYYSQIVNDFQKGDIAEGYSVSREKKESFPLTVTSAQKNPTAFYLCASIGQGSREKLFFGSGTQLSVL.

The genes are TRBV2 and TRBJ2-1, with 8 bases lining up with TRBD1. Germline loops: CDR1 SNHLY, CDR2 FYNNEI. The CDR3 consists of 12 residues. The trim removed 4 bases at V and 9 bases at J, leaving 2 bases unmatched. The CDR3: CASSGDRTEQFF. The CDR3 DNA is TGTGCCAGCAGTGGGGACAGGACTGAGCAGTTCTTC. The full variable domain, its missing parts supplied by reference TRBV2 and TRBJ2-1, is EPEVTQTPSHQVTQMGQEVILRCVPISNHLYFYWYRQILGQKVEFLVSFYNNEISEKSEIFDDQFSVERPDGSNFTLKIRSTKLEDSAMYFCASSGDRTEQFFGPGTRLTVL.

V is TRBV6-2 or TRBV6-3 and J is TRBJ2-1, with 10 nucleotides matching TRBD2. V trimming: 1 base; J trimming: 9 bases; junction bases outside the gene matches: 6. Germline V gives CDR1 MNHEY, CDR2 SVGEGT. CDR3 length equals 15 residues. The CDR3 spells CASSYYGTSDGEQFF. The CDR3 DNA sequence: TGTGCCAGCAGTTACTACGGGACTAGCGACGGTGAGCAGTTCTTC.

This chain connects TRBV6-6 to TRBJ1-2, with 7 bases fitting TRBD1. From germline, CDR1 is MNHNY and CDR2 SVGAGI (reference sequence). The CDR3 runs 11 residues. Trimming at V came to 2 bases and at J to 12 bases, leaving 3 bases not matched to a gene. This CDR3 is CASSYQGDHTF. In nucleotides, the CDR3 is TGTGCCAGCAGTTACCAGGGGGACCACACCTTC.

This rearrangement joins TRBV28 to TRBJ1-5; D is uncertain. V was clipped by 7 bases and J by 9 bases, with 13 bases between them. Germline CDR1 MDHEN, CDR2 SYDVKM. The CDR3 runs 12 residues. As DNA, the CDR3 is TGTGCCAGCACTCCCGGGTTGGGGCCCCAGCATTTT. It yields the protein CASTPGLGPQHF.

The V and J genes are TRBV4-1 and TRBJ1-6; D unresolved. V lost 3 bases and J lost 16, with 16 bases in between. Germline V gene sequence: CDR1 MGHRA, CDR2 YSYEKL. The CDR3 is made up of 13 amino acids. The CDR3, as DNA: TGCGCCAGCAGCCAGGAAGGACTTACTTCTCTCCACTTT. It yields the protein CASSQEGLTSLHF.

The CDR3 DNA sequence: TGTGCCAGCAGCTTAGGGGACAGGGGGGGATCCTACGAGCAGTACTTC. Translated, it gives CASSLGDRGGSYEQYF. The J gene is TRBJ2-7, the V gene TRBV7-8; TRBD1 matches 11 bases. Germline trimming cut 1 base from V and 1 base from J; bases unmatched to any gene: 3. Per the germline V gene, CDR1 is SGHVS and CDR2 is FQNEAQ. This CDR3 region has 16 residues.

Concerning this clone itself: Other DNA sequences from this sample encode an identical CDR3 as well. The gene calls are TRBV9 and TRBJ1-3; D call uncertain. CDR1 is SGDLS and CDR2 is YYNGEE in the germline V gene. V was clipped by 0 bases and J by 0 bases, with 7 bases between them. This CDR3 contains 15 residues. The CDR3 sequence: CASSVVGSSGNTIYF. The CDR3 DNA follows: TGTGCCAGCAGCGTAGTAGGGAGCTCTGGAAACACCATATATTTT.

This clone turned up a few times. V gene TRBV5-8 combines with J gene TRBJ1-4, with D perhaps matching TRBD1 (5 bases). CDR1 and CDR2 (germline): SGHTS, YDEGEE. The CDR3 runs to 19 residues. V gave up 0 bases and J gave up 5 bases, with 23 bases separating them. The CDR3 DNA reads TGTGCCAGCAGCTTGGAGGGGCTCCAAATGTCTAAGGCAAATGAAAAACTGTTTTTT. Translating it yields CASSLEGLQMSKANEKLFF. Variable domain in full (rest from reference TRBV5-8 and TRBJ1-4): EAGVTQSPTHLIKTRGQQATLRCSPISGHTSVYWYQQALGLGLQFLLWYDEGEERNRGNFPPRFSGRQFPNYSSELNVNALELEDSALYLCASSLEGLQMSKANEKLFFGSGTQLSVL.

This chain connects TRBV7-8 to TRBJ1-6; 7 bases agree with TRBD1. From germline, CDR1 is SGHVS and CDR2 FQNEAQ. V lost 1 base and J lost 8; bases outside the gene matches: 11. This CDR3 has 17 residues. In nucleotides, the CDR3 is TGTGCCAGCAGCTTAGGCAGCAGGACAGGTTATGATTCACCCCTCCACTTT. Amino acids: CASSLGSRTGYDSPLHF.

As concerns this clone: The germline gene is not matched at one end of the junction; a read error may be the cause. This chain connects TRBV7-2 to TRBJ2-6; 7 bases are shared with TRBD1. There are 16 residues in the CDR3. Germline-derived CDR1 and CDR2 are SGHTA and FQGNSA. CDR3 amino acids: CASSLVTGPGANVLTF. In DNA form, the CDR3 reads TGTGCCAGCAGCTTGGTGACAGGGCCTGGAGCCAACGTCCTGACTTTC.

The chain has TRBV7-2 and TRBJ1-2, with D possibly TRBD1 on 5 matching bases. In germline, CDR1 is SGHTA, CDR2 FQGNSA. The V and J ends lost 1 base and 5 bases respectively, with 17 bases between them. The CDR3 covers 16 residues. This chain's CDR3 is CASSLVLVQGKYGYTF. The CDR3 DNA follows: TGTGCCAGCAGCTTAGTCCTAGTTCAGGGAAAGTATGGCTACACCTTC.

The V gene is TRBV19, the J gene TRBJ1-5, with 8 positions matching TRBD1. The J segment lost 2 bases and the V segment lost 9 bases, leaving 3 bases of the junction unmatched. Germline CDR1 reads LNHDA; CDR2 reads SQIVND (reference sequence). This CDR3 region has 13 residues. The CDR3 sequence: CASRGPGNQPQHF. CDR3 bases: TGTGCCAGCAGGGGGCCTGGCAATCAGCCCCAGCATTTT.

This clone appeared a few times. The J gene is TRBJ1-2, the V gene TRBV6-5; D not resolved. Trimming removed 0 bases at V and 2 bases at J, with 13 bases between. CDR3 length: 16 amino acids. Germline V gene sequence: CDR1 MNHEY, CDR2 SVGAGI. CDR3 protein: CASSYSPGMENYGYTF. CDR3 in DNA: TGTGCCAGCAGTTACTCACCCGGGATGGAAAACTATGGCTACACCTTC.